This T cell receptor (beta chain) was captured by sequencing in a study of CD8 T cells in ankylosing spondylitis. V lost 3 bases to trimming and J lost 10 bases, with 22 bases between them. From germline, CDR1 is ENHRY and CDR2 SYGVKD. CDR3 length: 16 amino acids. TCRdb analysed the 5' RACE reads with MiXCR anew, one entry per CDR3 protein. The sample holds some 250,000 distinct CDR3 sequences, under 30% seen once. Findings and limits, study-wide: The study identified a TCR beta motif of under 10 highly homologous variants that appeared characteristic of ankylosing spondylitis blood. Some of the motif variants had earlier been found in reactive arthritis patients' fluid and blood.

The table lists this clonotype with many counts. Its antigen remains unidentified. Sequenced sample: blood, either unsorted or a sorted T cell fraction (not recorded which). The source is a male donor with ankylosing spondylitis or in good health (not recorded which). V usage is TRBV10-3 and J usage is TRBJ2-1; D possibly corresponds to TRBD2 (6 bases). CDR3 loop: CAISDPAGREVWEQFF. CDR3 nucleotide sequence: TGTGCCATCAGTGATCCCGCGGGGCGAGAGGTTTGGGAGCAGTTCTTC.